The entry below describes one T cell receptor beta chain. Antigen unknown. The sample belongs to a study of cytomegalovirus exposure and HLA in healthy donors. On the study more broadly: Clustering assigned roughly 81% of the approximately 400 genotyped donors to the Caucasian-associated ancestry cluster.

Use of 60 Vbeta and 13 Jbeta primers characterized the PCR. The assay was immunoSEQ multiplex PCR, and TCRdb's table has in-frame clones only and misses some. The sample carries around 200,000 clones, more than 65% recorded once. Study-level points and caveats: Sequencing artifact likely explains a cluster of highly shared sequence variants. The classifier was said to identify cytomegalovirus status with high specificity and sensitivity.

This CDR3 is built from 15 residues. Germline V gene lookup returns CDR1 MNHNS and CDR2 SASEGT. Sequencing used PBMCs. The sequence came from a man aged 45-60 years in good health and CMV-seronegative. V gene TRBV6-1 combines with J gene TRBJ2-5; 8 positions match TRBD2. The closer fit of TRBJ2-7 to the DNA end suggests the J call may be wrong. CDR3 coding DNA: TGTGCCAGCAGAGCCGGGGGGGTCCGGGGCGACGAGCAGTACTTC. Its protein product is CASRAGGVRGDEQYF.